A selection of T cell receptor beta chains follows, all from one sample in a study of T-cell memory formation after mild COVID-19. MiXCR, run by TCRdb on the 5' RACE reads, gives a single entry per CDR3 protein. The table lists 210,000 or so distinct CDR3 sequences, about 16% of them singletons, with 2.4% in the top ten. Input material: PBMCs or a T cell subset sorted from them (not recorded which). These receptors all come from an adult woman who had mild COVID-19 (a few samples of this study predate the infection). Cell type and time point are not known. Each CDR3 is given with its conserved first and last residue. Each record gives: clone size, J gene, D gene, V gene, CDR3 protein, CDR3 DNA. A D gene is named only where the DNA matches it firmly. Size is omitted from some rows. Given values are once, few, many or a class for expanded clones.

>few|TRBJ2-3|NA|TRBV5-1
CASSLESGTDTQYF
TGCGCCAGCAGCTTGGAGAGTGGCACAGATACGCAGTATTTT
>few|TRBJ2-7|TRBD1|TRBV3-1
CASSRKGDSLYEQYF
TGTGCCAGCAGCCGTAAAGGGGACAGTCTCTACGAGCAGTACTTC
>few|TRBJ1-1|NA|TRBV6-2/TRBV6-3
CASQGRQGVPEAFF
TGTGCCAGCCAGGGTAGGCAGGGTGTACCTGAAGCTTTCTTT
>few|TRBJ2-1|NA|TRBV11-2
CASSFGGQGYNEQFF
TGTGCCAGCAGCTTTGGGGGGCAAGGCTACAATGAGCAGTTCTTC
>few|TRBJ2-7|NA|TRBV20-1
CSARDWETPSEQYF
TGCAGTGCTAGAGATTGGGAGACACCTTCCGAGCAGTACTTC
>few|TRBJ1-4|NA|TRBV12-3/TRBV12-4
CASSSGGLLREKLFF
TGTGCCAGCAGTTCGGGGGGGTTACTCCGCGAAAAACTGTTTTTT
>NA|TRBJ2-3|NA|TRBV13
CASSTGETFTDTQYF
TGTGCCAGCAGCACGGGAGAGACCTTCACAGATACGCAGTATTTT
>few|TRBJ1-2|NA|TRBV27
CASSLFGGRRESRSYTF
TGTGCCAGCAGTTTATTCGGAGGGCGACGGGAATCCCGGAGCTACACCTTC
>few|TRBJ2-6|NA|TRBV7-9
CASTLGTTGANVLTF
TGTGCCAGCACCCTTGGGACCACTGGGGCCAACGTCCTGACTTTC
>NA|TRBJ2-3|TRBD1|TRBV5-1
CASSHRRGRSSTDTQYF
TGCGCCAGCAGCCACCGCAGGGGGCGAAGTAGCACAGATACGCAGTATTTT
>few|TRBJ1-2|NA|TRBV27
CASRGVYGYTF
TGTGCCAGCAGGGGTGTCTATGGCTACACCTTC
>few|TRBJ2-1|TRBD2|TRBV12-3/TRBV12-4
CASSFGGGAYNEQFF
TGTGCCAGCAGTTTTGGCGGGGGGGCCTACAATGAGCAGTTCTTC
>many|TRBJ1-6|NA|TRBV3-1
CASSQGNSPLHF
TGTGCCAGCAGCCAAGGGAATTCACCCCTCCACTTT
>NA|TRBJ1-2|TRBD1|TRBV18
CASSLSLGQGEYGYTF
TGTGCCAGCTCACTTTCCCTGGGACAGGGTGAATATGGCTACACCTTC
>NA|TRBJ2-7|TRBD2|TRBV5-1
CASSLVARGGSYEQYF
TGCGCCAGCAGCTTGGTGGCGCGGGGGGGATCCTACGAGCAGTACTTC
>few|TRBJ1-2|NA|TRBV24-1
CATSDFSESYGYTF
TGTGCCACCAGTGATTTCTCCGAGAGCTATGGCTACACCTTC
>few|TRBJ1-6|NA|TRBV7-6
CASSLIGQDNSPLHF
TGTGCCAGCAGCTTAATCGGCCAGGATAATTCACCCCTCCACTTT
>many|TRBJ2-2|NA|TRBV25-1
CASSNLTGKREDGELFF
TGTGCCAGCAGTAATTTAACAGGGAAAAGGGAAGACGGGGAGCTGTTTTTT
>NA|TRBJ1-1|NA|TRBV7-2
CASSLGARSTEAFF
TGTGCCAGCAGCTTGGGGGCGCGTAGCACTGAAGCTTTCTTT
>NA|TRBJ1-4|NA|TRBV7-2
CASTRWGVLNEKLFF
TGTGCCAGCACCCGTTGGGGGGTCCTAAATGAAAAACTGTTTTTT
>NA|TRBJ2-6|NA|TRBV19
CASTRSGANVLTF
TGTGCCAGTACTCGATCTGGGGCCAACGTCCTGACTTTC
>NA|TRBJ1-1|NA|TRBV3-1
CASSAQGGKLGVF
TGTGCCAGCAGCGCTCAAGGAGGGAAACTCGGGGTCTTT
>NA|TRBJ1-4|TRBD1|TRBV15
CATSIGGDNEKLFF
TGTGCCACCAGCATAGGGGGCGATAATGAAAAACTGTTTTTT
>few|TRBJ2-7|NA|TRBV18
CASSPSMGRSRIYEQYF
TGTGCCAGCTCACCTTCGATGGGCAGGAGTAGGATCTACGAGCAGTACTTC
>few|TRBJ1-1|NA|TRBV5-1
CASSYTVNTEAFF
TGCGCCAGCAGCTATACGGTGAACACTGAAGCTTTCTTT
>few|TRBJ1-3|TRBD1|TRBV6-5
CASSWGMPGQGGNTIYF
TGTGCCAGCAGTTGGGGAATGCCGGGACAGGGAGGAAACACCATATATTTT
>NA|TRBJ2-2|NA|TRBV6-5
CATKRSWNTGELFF
TGTGCCACTAAGCGGTCCTGGAACACCGGGGAGCTGTTTTTT
>NA|TRBJ2-5|NA|TRBV3-1
CASSQLAGKGTQYF
TGTGCCAGCAGCCAACTAGCAGGGAAGGGGACCCAGTACTTC
>NA|TRBJ2-5|NA|TRBV18
CASSPLRVQETQYF
TGTGCCAGCTCACCGCTGAGGGTACAAGAGACCCAGTACTTC
>NA|TRBJ2-7|NA|TRBV18
CASSPTRHLSYEQYF
TGTGCCAGCTCCCCCACAAGGCACCTATCCTACGAGCAGTACTTC